The source of this TCR beta chain is a study of PD-L1 blockade in urothelial cancer. Sequenced by immunoSEQ multiplex PCR; TCRdb stores in-frame clones only, minus some. Of about 90,000 clones listed, roughly nine tenths are singletons. This clone was detected only once. Germline V gene lookup returns CDR1 LNHDA and CDR2 SQIVND (reference sequence). CDR3 length: 15 residues. V shed 5 bases, J shed 6 bases, and the junction held 12 bases outside the gene matches. Locally advanced or metastatic urothelial carcinoma was present in patients. The sequences come from PBMCs, collected around atezolizumab (anti-PD-L1) treatment. This clonotype was obtained from a man aged 55 to 70 with urothelial cancer. This chain joins TRBV19 and TRBJ2-7; the match to TRBD2 covers 8 bases. CDR3 region: CASSEERGRWSEQYF. In DNA, the CDR3 is TGTGCCAGTAGTGAGGAGCGGGGGAGGTGGAGCGAGCAGTACTTC.